These 3 T cell receptor beta chains were all obtained from the same sample, sequenced in a study of shared clonotypes between healthy human individuals. The naive CD8 population came from CD45RO-negative cells selected for CCR7, without terminally differentiated effector memory CD45RA+ cells. Generated by immunoSEQ multiplex PCR, the TCRdb table keeps only in-frame clones and is missing some. Seen here are about 2.1 million clones, just under 95% observed once, and the top ten hold roughly 1.7%. The sample comprised naive CD8+ T cells from PBMCs. The receptors derive from a man between 18 and 35 years old in good health. Some clones in this sample may be carry-over from other donors' samples.

The chain's CDR3 is CASKGLRNTEAFF. The CDR3 DNA follows: TGTGCCAGCAAGGGGTTGAGGAACACTGAAGCTTTCTTT. This sequence joins TRBV6-5 and TRBJ1-1; the D gene is possibly TRBD1 (5 bases). Germline-derived CDR1 and CDR2 are MNHEY and SVGAGI. The length of the CDR3 is 13 residues. V was pared by 7 bases and J by 1 base, with 10 bases between.

The chain uses TRBV27 and TRBJ1-1; D uncertain. The V and J ends lost 0 bases and 1 base respectively, with 15 bases between them. Germline assignment: CDR1 MNHEY and CDR2 SMNVEV (reference sequence). The CDR3 loop spans 17 amino acids. CDR3 sequence: CASSLSGRVVANTEAFF. In DNA form, the CDR3 reads TGTGCCAGCAGTTTATCGGGGAGGGTAGTCGCGAACACTGAAGCTTTCTTT.

Points on this clone: Other DNA sequences in the sample encode the same CDR3. The CDR3 here is CASSLGRTYEQYF. CDR3 coding DNA: TGTGCCAGCAGTTTGGGGCGGACTTACGAGCAGTACTTC. The rearrangement uses TRBV27 and TRBJ2-7; D may match TRBD1 or TRBD2 (5 bases each). This CDR3 has 13 amino acids. Trimming removed 3 bases from V and 4 bases from J, with 10 bases in between. Germline CDR1 MNHEY, CDR2 SMNVEV (reference sequence).